This T cell receptor beta chain is from a study of blood T cells in healthy people across ages. Study-level information: The template switching approach captured approximately one barcoded beta molecule for every two T cells.

Sample-barcoded 5' priming and a J-beta primer mix drove a second PCR of roughly 6 to 12 cycles. Each cDNA molecule received a tag from a template-switch adaptor that had 12 random nucleotides. TCRdb processed the 5' RACE reads anew with MiXCR; each CDR3 protein has one entry. The data contain around 1.1 million distinct CDR3 sequences, about two fifths of them singletons. Germline V lookup: CDR1 SEHNR, CDR2 FQNEAQ (reference sequence). CDR3 size: 12 residues. The V end was cut by 3 bases, the J end by 7 bases, with 10 bases between. This TCR was recovered from a man younger than 30 in good health. Sequences were obtained from blood. This chain links TRBV7-9 with TRBJ2-7; no clear D. CDR3 DNA sequence: TGTGCCAGCAGCTTTAGCCCCCGGGAGCAGTACTTC. Amino acid sequence: CASSFSPREQYF.